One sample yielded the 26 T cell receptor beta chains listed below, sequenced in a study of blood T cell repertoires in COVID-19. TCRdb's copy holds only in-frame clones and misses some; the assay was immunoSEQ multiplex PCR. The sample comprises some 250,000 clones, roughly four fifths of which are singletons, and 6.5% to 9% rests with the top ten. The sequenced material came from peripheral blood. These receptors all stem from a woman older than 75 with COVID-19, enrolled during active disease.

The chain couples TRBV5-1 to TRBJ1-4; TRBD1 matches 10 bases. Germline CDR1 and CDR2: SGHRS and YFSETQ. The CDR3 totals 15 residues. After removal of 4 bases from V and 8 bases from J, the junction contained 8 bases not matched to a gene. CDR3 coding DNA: TGCGCCAGCAGCCTGACAGGGGGCGGGGAAGAAAAACTGTTTTTT. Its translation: CASSLTGGGEEKLFF.

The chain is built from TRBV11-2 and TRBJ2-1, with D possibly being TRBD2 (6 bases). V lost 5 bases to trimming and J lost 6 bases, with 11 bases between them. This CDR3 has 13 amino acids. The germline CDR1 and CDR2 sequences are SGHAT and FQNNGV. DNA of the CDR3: TGTGCCAGCAGCCTGACTAGGTCCAATGAGCAGTTCTTC. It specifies CASSLTRSNEQFF.

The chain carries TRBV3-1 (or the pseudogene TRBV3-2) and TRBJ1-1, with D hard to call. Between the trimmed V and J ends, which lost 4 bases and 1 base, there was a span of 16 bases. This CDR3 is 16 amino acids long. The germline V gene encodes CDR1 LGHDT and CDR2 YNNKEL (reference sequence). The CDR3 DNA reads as TGTGCCAGCAGCCTAGTTCCGTCGACGGGGAACACTGAAGCTTTCTTT. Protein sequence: CASSLVPSTGNTEAFF.

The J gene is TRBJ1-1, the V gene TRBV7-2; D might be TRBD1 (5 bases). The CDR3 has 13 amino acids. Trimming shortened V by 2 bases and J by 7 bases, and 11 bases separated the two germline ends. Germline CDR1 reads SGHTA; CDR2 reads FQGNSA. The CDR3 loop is CASSLPQVFEAFF. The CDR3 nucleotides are TGTGCCAGCAGCTTACCACAGGTTTTTGAAGCTTTCTTT.

CDR3 protein: CASRAGDGTDTQYF. CDR3 DNA sequence: TGTGCCAGCAGGGCGGGAGACGGTACAGATACGCAGTATTTT. J is TRBJ2-3 and V is TRBV7-3; 7 nucleotides match TRBD2. J gave up 3 bases and V 6 bases, and 6 bases lay outside the gene matches. Per the germline V gene, CDR1 is SGHTA and CDR2 is FQGTGA. This CDR3 spans 14 amino acids.

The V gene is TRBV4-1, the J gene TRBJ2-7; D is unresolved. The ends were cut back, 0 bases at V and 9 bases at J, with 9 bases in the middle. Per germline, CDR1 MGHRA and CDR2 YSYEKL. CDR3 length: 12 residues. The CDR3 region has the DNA TGCGCCAGCAGCCAAGAAGTGATTAGGCAGTACTTC. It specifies CASSQEVIRQYF.

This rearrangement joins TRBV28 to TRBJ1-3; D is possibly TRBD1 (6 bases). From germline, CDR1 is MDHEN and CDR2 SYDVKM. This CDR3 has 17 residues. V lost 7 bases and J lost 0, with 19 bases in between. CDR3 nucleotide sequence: TGTGCCAGCACTACGACAGGCGTCCCTCTCTCTGGAAACACCATATATTTT. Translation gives CASTTTGVPLSGNTIYF.

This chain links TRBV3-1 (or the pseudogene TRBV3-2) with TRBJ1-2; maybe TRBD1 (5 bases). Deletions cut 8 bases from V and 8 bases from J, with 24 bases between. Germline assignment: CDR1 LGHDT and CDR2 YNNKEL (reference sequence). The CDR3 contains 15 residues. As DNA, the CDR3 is TGTGCCAGCGCACCCTCGTTCGGGGGGATTACAGGCTACACCTTC. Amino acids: CASAPSFGGITGYTF.

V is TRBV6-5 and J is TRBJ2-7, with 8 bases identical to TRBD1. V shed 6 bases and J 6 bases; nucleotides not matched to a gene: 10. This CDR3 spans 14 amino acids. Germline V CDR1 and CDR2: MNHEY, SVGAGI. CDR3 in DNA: TGTGCCAGCAGCCAGGACAGGGTCCGGGTCGAGCAGTACTTC. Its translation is CASSQDRVRVEQYF.

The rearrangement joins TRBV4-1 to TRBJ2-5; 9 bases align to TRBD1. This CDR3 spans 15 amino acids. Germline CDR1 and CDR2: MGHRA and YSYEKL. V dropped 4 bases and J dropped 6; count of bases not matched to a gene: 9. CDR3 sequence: CASSPSADRGQTQYF. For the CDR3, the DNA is TGCGCCAGCAGCCCCTCCGCGGACAGGGGACAGACCCAGTACTTC.

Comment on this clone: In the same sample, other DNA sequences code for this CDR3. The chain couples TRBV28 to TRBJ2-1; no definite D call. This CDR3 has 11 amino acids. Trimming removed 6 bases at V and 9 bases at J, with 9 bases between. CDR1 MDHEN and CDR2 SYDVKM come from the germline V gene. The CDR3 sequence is CASSLRSEQFF. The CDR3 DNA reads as TGTGCCAGCAGCCTCCGTAGTGAGCAGTTCTTC.

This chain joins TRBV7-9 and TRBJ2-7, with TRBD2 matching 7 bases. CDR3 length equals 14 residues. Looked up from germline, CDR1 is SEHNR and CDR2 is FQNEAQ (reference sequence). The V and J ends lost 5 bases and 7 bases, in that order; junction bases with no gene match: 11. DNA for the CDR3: TGTGCCAGCAGCCCGGGGGGAAGAGACGGGGAGCAGTACTTC. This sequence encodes CASSPGGRDGEQYF.

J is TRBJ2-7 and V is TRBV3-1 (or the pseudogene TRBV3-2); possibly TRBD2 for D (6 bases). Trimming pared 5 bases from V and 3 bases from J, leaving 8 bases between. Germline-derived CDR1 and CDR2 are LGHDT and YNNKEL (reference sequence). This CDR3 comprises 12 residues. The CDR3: CASSTGVYEQYF. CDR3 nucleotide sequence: TGTGCCAGCAGCACGGGGGTCTACGAGCAGTACTTC.

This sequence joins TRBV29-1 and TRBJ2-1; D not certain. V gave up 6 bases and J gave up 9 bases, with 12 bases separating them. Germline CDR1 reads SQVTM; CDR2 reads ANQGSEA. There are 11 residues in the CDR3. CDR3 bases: TGCAGCGTGGCGCTAGGCGGTGAGCAGTTCTTC. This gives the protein CSVALGGEQFF.

DNA of the CDR3: TGTGCCAGCAGCAATACCATCCGGAGCTTATCGCGTGGCTACACCTTC. Translation: CASSNTIRSLSRGYTF. The gene calls are TRBV2 and TRBJ1-2, with D unresolved. Germline V gene sequence: CDR1 SNHLY, CDR2 FYNNEI. The CDR3 has 16 residues. Trimming took 6 bases from V and 7 from J, leaving 24 bases between them. The variable domain in full, with the rest retrieved from reference TRBV2 and TRBJ1-2, is EPEVTQTPSHQVTQMGQEVILRCVPISNHLYFYWYRQILGQKVEFLVSFYNNEISEKSEIFDDQFSVERPDGSNFTLKIRSTKLEDSAMYFCASSNTIRSLSRGYTFGSGTRLTVV.

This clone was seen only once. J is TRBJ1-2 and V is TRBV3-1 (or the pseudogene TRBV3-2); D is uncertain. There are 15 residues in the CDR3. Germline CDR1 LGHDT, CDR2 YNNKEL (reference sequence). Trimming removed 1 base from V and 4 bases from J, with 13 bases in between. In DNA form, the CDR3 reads TGTGCCAGCAGCCAAGGATCGGGCGGGAGCTATGGCTACACCTTC. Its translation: CASSQGSGGSYGYTF.

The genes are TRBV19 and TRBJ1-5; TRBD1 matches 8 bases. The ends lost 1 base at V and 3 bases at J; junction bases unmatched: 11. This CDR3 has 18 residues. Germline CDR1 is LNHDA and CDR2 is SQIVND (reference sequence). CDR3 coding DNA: TGTGCCAGTAGTATAGCGGTTGGCAGGGGGCACTACAATCAGCCCCAGCATTTT. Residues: CASSIAVGRGHYNQPQHF.

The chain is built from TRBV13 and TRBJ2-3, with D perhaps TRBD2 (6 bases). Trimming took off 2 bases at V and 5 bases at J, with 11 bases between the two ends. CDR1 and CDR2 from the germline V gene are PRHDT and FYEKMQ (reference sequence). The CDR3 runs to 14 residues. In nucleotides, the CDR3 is TGTGCCAGCAGCTTAAGGGGAGGCGAAGATACGCAGTATTTT. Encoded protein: CASSLRGGEDTQYF. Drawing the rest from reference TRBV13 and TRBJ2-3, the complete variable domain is AAGVIQSPRHLIKEKRETATLKCYPIPRHDTVYWYQQGPGQDPQFLISFYEKMQSDKGSIPDRFSAQQFSDYHSELNMSSLELGDSALYFCASSLRGGEDTQYFGPGTRLTVL.

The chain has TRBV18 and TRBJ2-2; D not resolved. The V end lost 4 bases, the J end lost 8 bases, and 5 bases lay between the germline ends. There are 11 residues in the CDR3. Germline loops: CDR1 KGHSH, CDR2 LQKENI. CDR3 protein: CASSQLGELFF. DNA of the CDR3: TGTGCCAGCTCACAACTGGGGGAGCTGTTTTTT.

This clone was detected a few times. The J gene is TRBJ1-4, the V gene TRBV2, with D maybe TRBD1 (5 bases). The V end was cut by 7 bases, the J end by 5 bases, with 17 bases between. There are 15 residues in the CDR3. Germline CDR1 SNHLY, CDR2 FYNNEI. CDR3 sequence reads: CASNNPGRENEKLFF. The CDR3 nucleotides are TGTGCCAGCAACAACCCGGGCAGGGAAAATGAAAAACTGTTTTTT.

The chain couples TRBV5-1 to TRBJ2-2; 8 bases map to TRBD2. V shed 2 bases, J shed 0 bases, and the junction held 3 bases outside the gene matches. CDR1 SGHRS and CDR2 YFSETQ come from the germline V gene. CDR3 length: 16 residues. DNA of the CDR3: TGCGCCAGCAGCTTAATTAGCGGGACGAACACCGGGGAGCTGTTTTTT. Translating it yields CASSLISGTNTGELFF.

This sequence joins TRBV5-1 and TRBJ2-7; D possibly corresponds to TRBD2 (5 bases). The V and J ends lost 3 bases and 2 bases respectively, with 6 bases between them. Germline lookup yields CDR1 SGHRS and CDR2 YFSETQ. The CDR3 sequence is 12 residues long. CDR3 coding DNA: TGCGCCAGCAGCTCGGAGGCCTACGAGCAGTACTTC. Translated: CASSSEAYEQYF.

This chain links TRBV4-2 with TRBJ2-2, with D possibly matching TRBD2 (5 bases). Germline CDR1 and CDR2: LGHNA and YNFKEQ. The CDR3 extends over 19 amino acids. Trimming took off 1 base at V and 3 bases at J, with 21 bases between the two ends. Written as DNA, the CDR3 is TGTGCCAGCAGCCAAGTTTTTAGCCCCACGGGGTCCTACACCGGGGAGCTGTTTTTT. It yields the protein CASSQVFSPTGSYTGELFF.

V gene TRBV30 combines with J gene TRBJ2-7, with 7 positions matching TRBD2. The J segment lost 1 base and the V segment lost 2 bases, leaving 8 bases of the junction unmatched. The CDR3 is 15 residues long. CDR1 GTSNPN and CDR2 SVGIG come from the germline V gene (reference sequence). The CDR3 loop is CAWSPGGVGSYEQYF. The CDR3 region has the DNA TGTGCCTGGAGTCCTGGGGGGGTAGGATCCTACGAGCAGTACTTC. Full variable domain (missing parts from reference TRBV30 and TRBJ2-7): SQTIHQWPATLVQPVGSPLSLECTVEGTSNPNLYWYRQAAGRGLQLLFYSVGIGQISSEVPQNLSASRPQDRQFILSSKKLLLSDSGFYLCAWSPGGVGSYEQYFGPGTRLTVT.

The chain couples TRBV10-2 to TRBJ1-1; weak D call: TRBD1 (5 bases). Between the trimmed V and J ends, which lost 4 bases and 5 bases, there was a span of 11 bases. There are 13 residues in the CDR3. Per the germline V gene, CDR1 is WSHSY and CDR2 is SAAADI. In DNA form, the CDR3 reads TGCGCCAGCAGTGGACAGCCGGAGACTGAAGCTTTCTTT. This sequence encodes CASSGQPETEAFF.

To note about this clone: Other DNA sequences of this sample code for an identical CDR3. The CDR3 DNA sequence: TGCAGCGTTGAGCGGGACAGGAACACTGAAGCTTTCTTT. This encodes CSVERDRNTEAFF. The V gene is TRBV29-1, the J gene TRBJ1-1, with TRBD1 matching over 7 bases. After removal of 3 bases from V and 1 base from J, the junction contained 2 bases not matched to a gene. CDR1 and CDR2 from the germline V gene are SQVTM and ANQGSEA. This CDR3 has 13 residues.